The 14 T cell receptor beta chains in this list originate from one sample, sequenced in a study of cytomegalovirus exposure and HLA in healthy donors. PCR involved 60 Vbeta and 13 Jbeta primers. Generated by immunoSEQ multiplex PCR, the TCRdb table keeps only in-frame clones and is missing some. Of more than 150,000 clones in the sample, approximately 82% were seen once. Sequenced input: PBMCs. These receptor sequences come from a woman aged 45 to 65 in good health and CMV-seropositive.

V and J are TRBV5-1 and TRBJ1-4, with D possibly being TRBD1 (6 bases). CDR3 length equals 15 residues. V lost 4 bases and J lost 4, with 14 bases in between. Germline loops: CDR1 SGHRS, CDR2 YFSETQ. The CDR3 sequence: CASSPADRVNEKLFF. In DNA form, the CDR3 reads TGCGCCAGCAGCCCGGCGGACAGAGTTAATGAAAAACTGTTTTTT.

J is TRBJ2-7 and V is TRBV28; D unresolved. The CDR3 extends over 13 amino acids. Germline CDR1 MDHEN, CDR2 SYDVKM. Between the trimmed V and J ends, which lost 1 base and 5 bases, there was a span of 9 bases. For the CDR3, the DNA is TGTGCCAGCAGTTTATCGGGTCTCCACGAGCAGTACTTC. Amino acid sequence: CASSLSGLHEQYF.

This clone was counted a few times. The chain is built from TRBV27 and TRBJ2-1, with D perhaps matching TRBD1 (7 bases). This CDR3 contains 14 residues. V lost 2 bases and J 5 bases, leaving 10 bases between the germline ends. From germline, CDR1 is MNHEY and CDR2 SMNVEV (reference sequence). The CDR3 loop is CASSLAGQHNEQFF. The CDR3 bases are TGTGCCAGCAGTTTAGCGGGACAGCACAATGAGCAGTTCTTC.

The chain is built from TRBV19 and TRBJ2-5, with D possibly TRBD2 on 5 matching bases. Between the trimmed V and J ends, which lost 5 bases and 4 bases, there was a span of 11 bases. The CDR3 runs to 13 residues. Germline V lookup: CDR1 LNHDA, CDR2 SQIVND (reference sequence). CDR3 region: CASSPRGGETQYF. Here the CDR3 DNA reads TGTGCCAGTAGTCCCCGGGGTGGAGAGACCCAGTACTTC.

This rearrangement joins TRBV7-2 to TRBJ2-3, with TRBD2 as a possible D gene (5 bases). The length of the CDR3 is 14 residues. V was pared by 7 bases and J by 0 bases, with 11 bases between. Germline V gene sequence: CDR1 SGHTA, CDR2 FQGNSA. CDR3 sequence: CASTNPGSTDTQYF. CDR3 bases: TGTGCCAGCACCAACCCGGGAAGCACAGATACGCAGTATTTT.

The V call is TRBV25-1, the J call TRBJ1-1, with 8 positions matching TRBD1. The CDR3 is made up of 15 amino acids. Germline CDR1 MGHDK, CDR2 SYGVNS. J lost 1 base, V lost 2 bases, and 3 bases had no gene match. The CDR3 sequence is CASSELGQENTEAFF. The CDR3 DNA reads TGTGCCAGCAGTGAACTGGGACAGGAGAACACTGAAGCTTTCTTT.

This rearrangement joins TRBV27 to TRBJ2-3; 12 bases line up with TRBD2. The V gene's germline CDR1 is MNHEY and CDR2 SMNVEV (reference sequence). The length of the CDR3 is 16 residues. Trimming at V came to 5 bases and at J to 5 bases, leaving 8 bases not matched to a gene. CDR3 amino acids: CASSRPSGGALDTQYF. The CDR3 DNA follows: TGTGCCAGCAGTCGCCCTAGCGGGGGGGCCTTAGATACGCAGTATTTT.

The chain is built from TRBV6-1 and TRBJ1-2, with 9 bases lining up with TRBD1. The trim removed 3 bases at V and 5 bases at J, leaving 7 bases unmatched. The CDR3 covers 15 residues. From germline, CDR1 is MNHNS and CDR2 SASEGT. The CDR3 DNA sequence: TGTGCCAGCAGTGACCGGGACAGGGTAGGATATGGCTACACCTTC. Translated, it gives CASSDRDRVGYGYTF.

J is TRBJ1-5 and V is TRBV6-1; the match to TRBD1 covers 8 bases. V shed 2 bases and J 5 bases; nucleotides not matched to a gene: 8. The CDR3 has 16 residues. CDR1 and CDR2 from the germline V gene are MNHNS and SASEGT. CDR3 protein: CASSEFGGQAHQPQHF. CDR3 nucleotide sequence: TGTGCCAGCAGTGAATTCGGGGGACAGGCGCATCAGCCCCAGCATTTT.

Worth noting for this clone: One end of the junction varies from germline; a read error may be responsible. Other DNA sequences within the sample encode an identical CDR3. The rearrangement joins TRBV7-9 to TRBJ2-7, with D perhaps TRBD1 (6 bases). CDR1 and CDR2 (germline): SEHNR, FQNEAQ (reference sequence). This CDR3 is 12 amino acids long. CDR3 protein: CSSSLGGDEQYF. The CDR3 bases are TGTTCCAGCAGCTTAGGGGGAGACGAGCAGTACTTC.

The chain uses TRBV7-6 and TRBJ2-2; TRBD1 matches at 7 bases. The V gene's germline CDR1 is SGHVS and CDR2 FNYEAQ. Trimming cost V 5 bases and J 7 bases; bases outside gene matches: 7. The CDR3 runs 14 residues. The CDR3 DNA sequence: TGTGCCAGCAGCCGAGAGGGGGCGAGCGGGGAGCTGTTTTTT. It is translated as CASSREGASGELFF.

The chain combines TRBV29-1 with TRBJ2-7; the D gene is possibly TRBD2 (7 bases). The CDR3 is made up of 16 amino acids. Trimming took 7 bases from V and 0 from J, leaving 22 bases between them. The germline gives CDR1 SQVTM, CDR2 ANQGSEA. The DNA of the CDR3 is TGCAGCGCCATACTAGCGAGGGGGGATCTCTCCTACGAGCAGTACTTC. It encodes CSAILARGDLSYEQYF.

This chain links TRBV5-4 with TRBJ2-5, with 8 bases lining up with TRBD1. The germline CDR1 and CDR2 sequences are SGHNT and YYREEE (reference sequence). The trim removed 4 bases at V and 2 bases at J, leaving 4 bases unmatched. This CDR3 has 14 amino acids. Here the CDR3 DNA reads TGTGCCAGCAGCCGACAGGGGATGCAAGAGACCCAGTACTTC. Translating gives CASSRQGMQETQYF.

The genes are TRBV7-8 and TRBJ1-2, with TRBD1 as a possible D gene (5 bases). Germline V CDR1 and CDR2: SGHVS, FQNEAQ. Trimming cost V 5 bases and J 6 bases, with 22 bases left between them. This CDR3 comprises 16 residues. CDR3 DNA sequence: TGTGCCAGCAGCCCACACCCGACAGTCTCGGGCGATGGCTACACCTTC. It encodes CASSPHPTVSGDGYTF.